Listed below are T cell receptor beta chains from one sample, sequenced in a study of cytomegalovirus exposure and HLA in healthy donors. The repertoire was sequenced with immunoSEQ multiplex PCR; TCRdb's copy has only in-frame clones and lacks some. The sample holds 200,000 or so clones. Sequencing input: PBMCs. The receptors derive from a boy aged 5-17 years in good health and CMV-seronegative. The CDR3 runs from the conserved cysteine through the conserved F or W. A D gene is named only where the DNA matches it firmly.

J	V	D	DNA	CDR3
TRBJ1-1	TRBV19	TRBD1	TGTGCCAGTAGCCAGGGGGTTGACACTGAAGCTTTCTTT	CASSQGVDTEAFF
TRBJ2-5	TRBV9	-	TGTGCCAGCAGCGGACTAGGGGGCGCGGGCCCCCAAGAGACCCAGTACTTC	CASSGLGGAGPQETQYF
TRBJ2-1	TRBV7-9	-	TGTGCCAGCAGCTTAGATCTCAATGAGCAGTTCTTC	CASSLDLNEQFF
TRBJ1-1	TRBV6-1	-	TGTGCCAGCAGTGTAATACAGGTGGCACCCGAAGCTTTCTTT	CASSVIQVAPEAFF
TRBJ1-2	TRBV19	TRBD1	TGTGCCAGTACTAGGACAGGGGCCTATGGCTACACCTTC	CASTRTGAYGYTF
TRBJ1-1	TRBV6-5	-	TGTGCCACGATGACTGAGGGGGACACTGAAGCTTTCTTT	CATMTEGDTEAFF
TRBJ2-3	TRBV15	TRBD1	TGTGCCACCACCAAACGGGACAGGGGTTTGCCAGATACGCAGTATTTT	CATTKRDRGLPDTQYF
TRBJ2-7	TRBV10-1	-	TGCGCCAGCAGTGAAGGGGTAGGTGAAACCTACGAGCAGTACTTC	CASSEGVGETYEQYF
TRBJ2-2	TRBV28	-	TGTGCCAGCAGCAAACAGGGACTAAACACCGGGGAGCTGTTTTTT	CASSKQGLNTGELFF
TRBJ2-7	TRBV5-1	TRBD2	TGCGCCAGCAGCGGGGGGGAGACTTACGAGCAGTACTTC	CASSGGETYEQYF
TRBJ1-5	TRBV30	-	TGTGCCTGGAGTGTAAATTGGGGCTATAGCAATCAGCCCCAGCATTTT	CAWSVNWGYSNQPQHF
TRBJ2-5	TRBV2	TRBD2	TGTGCCAGCAGTGTTAGCGGGGTTTTAGAGACCCAGTACTTC	CASSVSGVLETQYF
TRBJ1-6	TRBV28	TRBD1	TGTGCCAGCAGTTTAGAGGGACAGGGGGCGAATTCACCCCTCCACTTT	CASSLEGQGANSPLHF
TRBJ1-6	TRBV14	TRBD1	TGTGCCAGCAGCCAACGACAGGGCATGAATTCACCCCTCCACTTT	CASSQRQGMNSPLHF
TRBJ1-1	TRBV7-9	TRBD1	TGTGCCAGCAGCGCCACCGGGACAGCCCTCACCACTGCGGAAGCTTTCTTT	CASSATGTALTTAEAFF
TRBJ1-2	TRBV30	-	TGTGCCTGGAGTAGGGGCAGAGCTAACTATGGCTACACCTTC	CAWSRGRANYGYTF
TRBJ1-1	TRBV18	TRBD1	TGTGCCAGCTCACCCAAATTAACAGGGGCACAGGCTGAAGCTTTCTTT	CASSPKLTGAQAEAFF
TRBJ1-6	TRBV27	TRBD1	TGTGCCAGCAGGGCACACCGGGACAGGGGTTATTCACCCCTCCACTTT	CASRAHRDRGYSPLHF
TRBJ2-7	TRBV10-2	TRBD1	TGCGCCAGCGGTACCGGGACAGGGGTGGCCTACGAGCAGTACTTC	CASGTGTGVAYEQYF
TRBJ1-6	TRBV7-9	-	TGTGCCAGCCGCCCACGGGGATCGGATTCACCCCTCCACTTT	CASRPRGSDSPLHF
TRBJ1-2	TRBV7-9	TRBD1	TGTGCCAGCAGCTTAGGGGCGTATGAGGGGGCGGACTATGGCTACACCTTC	CASSLGAYEGADYGYTF
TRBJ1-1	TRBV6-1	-	TGTGCCAGCAGTGAAGGCCGGGATCTGGGTGGCACTGAAGCTTTCTTT	CASSEGRDLGGTEAFF
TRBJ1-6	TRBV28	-	TGTGCCTCCCAGGGCTCCTATAATTCACCCCTCCACTTT	CASQGSYNSPLHF